The T cell receptor (beta chain) under discussion was sequenced for a study of T-cell reconstitution after alpha-beta-depleted transplantation in children. Study-wide findings and caveats: T-cell numbers and diversity one year post-transplant derived largely from freshly generated T cells. TCRbeta diversity was high at day 60 in some patients (a result of surviving recipient T cells and thymic progenitors). Several hundred rapidly expanded clones from non-depleted graft cells reportedly supplied alpha-beta T cells about two months post-transplant.

This CDR3 has 15 amino acids. Germline V gene data show CDR1 as MGHDK and CDR2 as SYGVNS. V trimming: 3 bases; J trimming: 6 bases; junction bases outside the gene matches: 6. Preparing the TCRbeta library involved the use of unique molecular identifiers. In TCRdb, the PCR reads were re-called with MiXCR into one record per CDR3 protein. The sample has around 450,000 distinct CDR3 sequences, over 40% seen once; the top ten hold approximately 30%. This clonotype was counted ten times or more. Its antigen is unidentified. V usage is TRBV25-1 and J usage is TRBJ2-3; TRBD2 matches at 10 bases. The sequenced sample was PBMCs, obtained before TCRalphabeta/CD19-depleted stem cell transplant. The clonotype comes from a girl aged 2 to 9 with aplastic anemia, due to receive a stem cell transplant. CDR3 bases: TGTGCCAGCAGTGAGGGGGCTAGCGGGAGCGATACGCAGTATTTT. Amino acid sequence: CASSEGASGSDTQYF.